This T cell receptor beta chain appears in the sequencing data of a study of glioma-infiltrating T cells after dendritic cell vaccination. With regard to this clone: Its antigen is currently unknown.

Broader study findings: Only a small number of patients had complete blood and tumor samples.

TCRdb keeps only in-frame clones here, not all; method: immunoSEQ multiplex PCR. The repertoire consists of about 87,000 clones, with 80% to 90% occurring once and the leading ten covering more than 3%. Trimming cost V 6 bases and J 4 bases, with 13 bases left between them. The CDR3 covers 13 residues. The V gene's germline CDR1 is SGHNT and CDR2 YENEEA. This chain uses TRBV11-3 with TRBJ2-7; D might be TRBD2 (6 bases). The sequencing here drew on blood, taken before dendritic cell vaccination. The source of this sequence is a human donor with glioblastoma. CDR3 loop: CASRADGGYEQYF. CDR3 DNA sequence: TGTGCCAGCAGGGCGGACGGGGGATACGAGCAGTACTTC.